This TCR beta chain was obtained from a study of Graves' ophthalmopathy and Graves' hyperthyroidism. For the study at large: Hyperthyroidism showing no ophthalmopathy within 18 months of follow-up was stable. Study-level findings and limits: Ophthalmopathy progression was predicted with 65% to 71% sensitivity and about 72% specificity.

The CDR3 is 15 residues long. Germline V gene data show CDR1 as LNHDA and CDR2 as SQIVND (reference sequence). The V gene lost 3 bases and the J gene lost 0 bases, with 9 bases spanning the gap. Turning to this clonotype: The target antigen is unknown.

Excluded were patients with other autoimmune diseases, uncontrolled infections, pregnancy or lactation. Diagnosis used clinical symptoms, serum thyroxine, TRAb, thyroid ultrasound and orbital computed tomography. Amplified TCR beta CDR3 regions were obtained using RNA transcripts as template. The first-round RT-PCR employed HTBI primers together with the Qiagen OneStep RT-PCR kit. A multiplex PCR was then performed as the second round. TCRdb re-analysed the multiplex PCR reads in MiXCR, keeping a single row per CDR3 protein. This table holds around 1.1 million distinct CDR3 sequences, about 40% found once.

Sequencing was done on a sample of peripheral blood or thyroid tissue (not recorded which). This receptor was obtained from an adult man with Graves' hyperthyroidism. The chain couples TRBV19 to TRBJ1-5; D is unresolved. CDR3 amino acids: CASSMAEYSNQPQHF. The CDR3, as DNA: TGTGCCAGTAGTATGGCGGAGTATAGCAATCAGCCCCAGCATTTT.